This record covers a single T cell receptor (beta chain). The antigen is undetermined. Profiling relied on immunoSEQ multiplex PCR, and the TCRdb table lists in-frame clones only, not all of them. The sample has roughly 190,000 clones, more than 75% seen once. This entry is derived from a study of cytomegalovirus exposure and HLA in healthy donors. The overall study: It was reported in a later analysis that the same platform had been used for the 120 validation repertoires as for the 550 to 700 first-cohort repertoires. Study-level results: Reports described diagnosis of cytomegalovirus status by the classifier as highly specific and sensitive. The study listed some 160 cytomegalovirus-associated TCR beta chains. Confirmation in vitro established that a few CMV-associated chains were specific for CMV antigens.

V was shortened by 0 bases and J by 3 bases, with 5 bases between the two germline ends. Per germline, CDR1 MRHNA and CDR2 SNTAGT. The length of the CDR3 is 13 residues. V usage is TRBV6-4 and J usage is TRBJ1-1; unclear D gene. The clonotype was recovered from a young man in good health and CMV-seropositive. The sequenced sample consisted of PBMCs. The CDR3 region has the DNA TGTGCCAGCAGTGACTCGAGGGACACTGAAGCTTTCTTT. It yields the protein CASSDSRDTEAFF.